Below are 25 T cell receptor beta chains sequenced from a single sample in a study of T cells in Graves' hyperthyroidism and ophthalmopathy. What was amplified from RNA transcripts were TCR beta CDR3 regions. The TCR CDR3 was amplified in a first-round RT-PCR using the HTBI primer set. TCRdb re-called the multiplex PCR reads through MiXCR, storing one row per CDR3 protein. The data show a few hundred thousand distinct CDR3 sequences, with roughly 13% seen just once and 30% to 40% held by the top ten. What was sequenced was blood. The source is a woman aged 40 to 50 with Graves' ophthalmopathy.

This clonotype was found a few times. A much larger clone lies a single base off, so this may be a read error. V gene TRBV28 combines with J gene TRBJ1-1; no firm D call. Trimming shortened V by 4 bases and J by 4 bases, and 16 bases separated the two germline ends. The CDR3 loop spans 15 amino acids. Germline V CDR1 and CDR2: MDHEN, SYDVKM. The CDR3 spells CASSSPRGGVTEAFF. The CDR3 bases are TGTGCCAGCAGTTCACCCCGAGGCGGCGTCACTGAAGCTTTCTTT.

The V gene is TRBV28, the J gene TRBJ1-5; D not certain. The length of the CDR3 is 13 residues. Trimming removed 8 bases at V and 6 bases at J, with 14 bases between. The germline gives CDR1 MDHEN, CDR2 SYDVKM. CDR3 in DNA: TGTGCCAGCCTCCCCCCACGGGGTCAGCCCCAGCATTTT. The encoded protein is CASLPPRGQPQHF.

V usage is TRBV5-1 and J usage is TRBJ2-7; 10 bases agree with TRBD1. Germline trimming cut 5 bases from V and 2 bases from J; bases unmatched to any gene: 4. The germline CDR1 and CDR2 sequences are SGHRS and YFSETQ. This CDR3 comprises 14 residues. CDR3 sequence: CASRGDRGTYEQYF. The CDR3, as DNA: TGCGCCAGCAGAGGGGACAGGGGCACCTACGAGCAGTACTTC.

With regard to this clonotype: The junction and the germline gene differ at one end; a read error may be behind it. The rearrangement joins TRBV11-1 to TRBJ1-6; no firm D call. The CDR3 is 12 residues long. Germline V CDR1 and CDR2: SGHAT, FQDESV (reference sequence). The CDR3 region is CASSLAHSPLHF. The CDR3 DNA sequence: TGTGCCAGCAGCCTAGCCCACTCACCCCTCCACTTT.

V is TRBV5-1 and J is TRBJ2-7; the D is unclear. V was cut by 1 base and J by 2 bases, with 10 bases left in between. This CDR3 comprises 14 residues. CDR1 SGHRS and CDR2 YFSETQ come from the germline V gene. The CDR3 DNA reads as TGCGCCAGCAGCTTGTTATCCGGAACCTACGAGCAGTACTTC. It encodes CASSLLSGTYEQYF. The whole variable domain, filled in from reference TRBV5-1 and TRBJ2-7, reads KAGVTQTPRYLIKTRGQQVTLSCSPISGHRSVSWYQQTPGQGLQFLFEYFSETQRNKGNFPGRFSGRQFSNSRSEMNVSTLELGDSALYLCASSLLSGTYEQYFGPGTRLTVT.

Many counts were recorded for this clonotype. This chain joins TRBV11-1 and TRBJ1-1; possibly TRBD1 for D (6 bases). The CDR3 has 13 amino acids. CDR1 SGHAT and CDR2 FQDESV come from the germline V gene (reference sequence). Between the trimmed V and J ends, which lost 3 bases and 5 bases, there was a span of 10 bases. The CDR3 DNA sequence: TGTGCCAGCAGCTTCGGGGGCTGGACTGAAGCTTTCTTT. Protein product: CASSFGGWTEAFF.

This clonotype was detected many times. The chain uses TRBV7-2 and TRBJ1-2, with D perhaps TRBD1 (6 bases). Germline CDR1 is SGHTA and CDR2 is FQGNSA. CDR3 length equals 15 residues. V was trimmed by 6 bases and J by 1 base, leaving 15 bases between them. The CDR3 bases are TGTGCCAGCAGTATGGGGGCAGGGAATAACTATGGCTACACCTTC. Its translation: CASSMGAGNNYGYTF. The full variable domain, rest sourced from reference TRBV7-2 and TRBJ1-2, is GAGVSQSPSNKVTEKGKDVELRCDPISGHTALYWYRQSLGQGLEFLIYFQGNSAPDKSGLPSDRFSAERTGGSVSTLTIQRTQQEDSAVYLCASSMGAGNNYGYTFGSGTRLTVV.

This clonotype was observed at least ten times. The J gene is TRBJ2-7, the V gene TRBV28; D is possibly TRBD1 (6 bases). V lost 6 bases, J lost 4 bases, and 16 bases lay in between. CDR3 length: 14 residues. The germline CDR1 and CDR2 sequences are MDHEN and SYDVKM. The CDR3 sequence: CASSPKGHDYEQYF. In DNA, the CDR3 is TGTGCCAGCAGCCCCAAGGGACATGATTACGAGCAGTACTTC.

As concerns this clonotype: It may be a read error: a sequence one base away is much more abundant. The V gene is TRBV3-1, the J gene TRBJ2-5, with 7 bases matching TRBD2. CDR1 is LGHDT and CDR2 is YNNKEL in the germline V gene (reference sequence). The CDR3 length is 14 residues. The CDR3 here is CAGSPGLRQETQYF. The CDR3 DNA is TGTGCCGGCAGCCCGGGACTACGCCAAGAGACCCAGTACTTC.

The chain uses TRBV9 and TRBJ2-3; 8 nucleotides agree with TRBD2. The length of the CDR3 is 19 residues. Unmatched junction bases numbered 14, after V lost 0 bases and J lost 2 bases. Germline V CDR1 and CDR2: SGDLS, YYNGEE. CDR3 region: CASSVEDSGAGGSTDTQYF. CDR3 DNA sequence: TGTGCCAGCAGCGTAGAGGATAGCGGGGCTGGGGGGTCCACAGATACGCAGTATTTT.

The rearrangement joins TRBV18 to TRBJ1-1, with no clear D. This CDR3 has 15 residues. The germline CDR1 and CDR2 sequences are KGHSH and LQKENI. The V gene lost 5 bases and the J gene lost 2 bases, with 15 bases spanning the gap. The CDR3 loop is CASSYQARGNTEAFF. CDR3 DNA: TGTGCCAGCTCATACCAGGCGCGGGGAAACACTGAAGCTTTCTTT.

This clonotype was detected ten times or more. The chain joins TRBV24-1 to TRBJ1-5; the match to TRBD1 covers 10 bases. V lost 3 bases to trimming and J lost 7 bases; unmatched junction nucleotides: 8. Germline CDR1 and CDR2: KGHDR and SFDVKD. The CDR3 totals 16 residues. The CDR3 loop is CATSDGGQGKEQPQHF. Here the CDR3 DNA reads TGTGCCACCAGTGATGGGGGACAGGGGAAGGAGCAGCCCCAGCATTTT.

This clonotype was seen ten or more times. The CDR3 nucleotides read TGTGCCAGCAGTTACGGCGGTTCCTACGAGCAGTACTTC. It codes for CASSYGGSYEQYF. V gene TRBV6-1 combines with J gene TRBJ2-7; the D is unclear. The CDR3 is 13 amino acids. CDR1 is MNHNS, CDR2 SASEGT, per germline. V gave up 5 bases and J gave up 1 base, with 9 bases separating them.

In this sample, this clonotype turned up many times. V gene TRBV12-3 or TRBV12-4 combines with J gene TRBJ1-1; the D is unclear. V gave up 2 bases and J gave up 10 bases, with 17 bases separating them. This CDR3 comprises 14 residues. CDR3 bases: TGTGCCAGCAGTTTAAGACCGGTTGAGGGAGGAGCTTTCTTT. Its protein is CASSLRPVEGGAFF.

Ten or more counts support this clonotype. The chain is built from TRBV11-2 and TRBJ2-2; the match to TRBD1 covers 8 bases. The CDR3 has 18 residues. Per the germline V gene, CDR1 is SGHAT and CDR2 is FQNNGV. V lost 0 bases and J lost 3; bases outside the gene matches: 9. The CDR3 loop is CASSLEGRTGIDTGELFF. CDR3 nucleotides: TGTGCCAGCAGCTTAGAGGGGAGGACAGGGATTGACACCGGGGAGCTGTTTTTT.

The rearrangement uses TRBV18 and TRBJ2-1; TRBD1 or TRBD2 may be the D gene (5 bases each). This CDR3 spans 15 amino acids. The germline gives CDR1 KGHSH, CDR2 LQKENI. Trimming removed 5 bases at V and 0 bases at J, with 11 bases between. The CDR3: CASSTGTGSYNEQFF. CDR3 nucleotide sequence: TGTGCCAGCTCAACCGGGACGGGCTCCTACAATGAGCAGTTCTTC.

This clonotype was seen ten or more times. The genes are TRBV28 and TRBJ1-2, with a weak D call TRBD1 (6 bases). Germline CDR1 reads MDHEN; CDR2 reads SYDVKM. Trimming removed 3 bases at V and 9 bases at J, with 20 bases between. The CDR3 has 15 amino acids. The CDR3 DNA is TGTGCCAGCAGTTTGCGGGAACGCGGCAGGGGTAGCTACACCTTC. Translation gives CASSLRERGRGSYTF.

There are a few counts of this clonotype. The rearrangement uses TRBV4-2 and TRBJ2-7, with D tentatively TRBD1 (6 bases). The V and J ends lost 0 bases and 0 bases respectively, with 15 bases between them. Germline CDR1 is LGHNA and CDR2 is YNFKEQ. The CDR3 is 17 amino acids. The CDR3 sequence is CASSQEGRQATSYEQYF. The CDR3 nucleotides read TGTGCCAGCAGCCAAGAGGGGCGACAGGCCACCTCCTACGAGCAGTACTTC.

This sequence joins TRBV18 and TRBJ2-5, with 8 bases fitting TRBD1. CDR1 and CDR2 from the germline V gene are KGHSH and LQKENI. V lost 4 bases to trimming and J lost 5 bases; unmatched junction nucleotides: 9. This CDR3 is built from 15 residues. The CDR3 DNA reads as TGTGCCAGCTCACGAACAGGGGGTACTTTCGAGACCCAGTACTTC. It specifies CASSRTGGTFETQYF.

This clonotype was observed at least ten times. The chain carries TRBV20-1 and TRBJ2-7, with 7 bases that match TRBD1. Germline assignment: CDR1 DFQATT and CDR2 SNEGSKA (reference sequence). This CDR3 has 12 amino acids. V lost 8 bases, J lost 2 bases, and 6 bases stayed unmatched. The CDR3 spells CSSKGGPYEQYF. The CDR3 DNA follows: TGCAGTTCAAAAGGGGGCCCCTACGAGCAGTACTTC.

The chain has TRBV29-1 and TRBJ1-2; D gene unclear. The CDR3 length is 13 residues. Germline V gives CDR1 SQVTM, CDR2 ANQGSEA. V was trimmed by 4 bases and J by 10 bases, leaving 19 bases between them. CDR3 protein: CSVAQGKPVDYTF. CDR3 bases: TGCAGCGTTGCCCAAGGAAAGCCCGTGGACTACACCTTC.

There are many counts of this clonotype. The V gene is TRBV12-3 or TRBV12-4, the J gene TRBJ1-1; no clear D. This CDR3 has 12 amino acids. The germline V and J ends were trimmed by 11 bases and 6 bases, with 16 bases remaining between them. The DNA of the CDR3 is TGTGCCTCCTCCGCCGCACGCGCTGAAGCTTTCTTT. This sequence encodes CASSAARAEAFF.

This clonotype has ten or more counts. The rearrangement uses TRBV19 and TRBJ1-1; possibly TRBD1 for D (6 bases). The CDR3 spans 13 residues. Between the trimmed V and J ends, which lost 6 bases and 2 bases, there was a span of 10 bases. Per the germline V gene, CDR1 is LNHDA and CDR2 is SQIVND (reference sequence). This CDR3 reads CASRTGPNTEAFF. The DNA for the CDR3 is TGTGCCAGTAGAACAGGGCCCAACACTGAAGCTTTCTTT.

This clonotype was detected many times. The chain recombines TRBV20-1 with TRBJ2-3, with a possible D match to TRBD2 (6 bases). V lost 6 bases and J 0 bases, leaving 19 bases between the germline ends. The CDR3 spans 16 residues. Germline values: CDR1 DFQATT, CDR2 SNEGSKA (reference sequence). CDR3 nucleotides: TGCAGTGCCCCGAAGCCAGACGGGACTAGCACAGATACGCAGTATTTT. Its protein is CSAPKPDGTSTDTQYF.

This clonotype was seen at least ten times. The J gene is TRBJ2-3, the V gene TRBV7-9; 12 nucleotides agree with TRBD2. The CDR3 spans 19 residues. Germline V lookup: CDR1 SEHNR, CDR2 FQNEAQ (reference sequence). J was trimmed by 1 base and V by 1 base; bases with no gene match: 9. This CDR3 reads CASSLGTSGALYGTDTQYF. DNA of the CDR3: TGTGCCAGCAGCTTAGGGACTAGCGGGGCTCTCTACGGCACAGATACGCAGTATTTT.